The 14 T cell receptor beta chains below were found in one sample sequenced in a study of blood T cell repertoires in COVID-19. The method was immunoSEQ multiplex PCR; TCRdb's version includes in-frame clones alone and lacks a portion of them. This sample has approximately 250,000 clones, with 65% to 90% found just once. The material sequenced was PBMCs or T cells enriched from blood (not recorded which). These receptors came from a woman aged 50 to 60 with acute COVID-19.

A single count supports this clone. The rearrangement uses TRBV11-2 and TRBJ2-3; 12 bases map to TRBD2. V trimming: 5 bases; J trimming: 6 bases; junction bases outside the gene matches: 6. This CDR3 is 15 amino acids long. Germline CDR1 SGHAT, CDR2 FQNNGV. The CDR3 sequence: CASSTLAGGSDTQYF. The CDR3 DNA is TGTGCCAGCAGCACACTAGCGGGGGGATCGGATACGCAGTATTTT.

This clone was observed a single time. This chain links TRBV5-4 with TRBJ1-1; a possible D gene is TRBD1 (6 bases). With 4 bases removed from V and 11 bases from J, the gap between germline ends came to 18 bases. CDR1 is SGHNT and CDR2 is YYREEE in the germline V gene (reference sequence). This CDR3 region has 13 residues. For the CDR3, the DNA is TGTGCCAGCAGCCTACCCCGCGCCCAGGGGGCTTTCTTT. It translates to CASSLPRAQGAFF.

This clone was observed a handful of times. The chain has TRBV13 and TRBJ2-7; D perhaps matches TRBD2 (6 bases). The CDR3 runs to 14 residues. The V gene's germline CDR1 is PRHDT and CDR2 FYEKMQ (reference sequence). Trimming stripped 1 base from V and 0 bases from J, with 7 bases between. CDR3 DNA: TGTGCCAGCAGCTTAGCCGGGAGCTCCTACGAGCAGTACTTC. This encodes CASSLAGSSYEQYF.

V usage is TRBV3-1 (or the pseudogene TRBV3-2) and J usage is TRBJ1-1; D not certain. CDR3 length: 11 residues. Germline CDR1 is LGHDT and CDR2 is YNNKEL (reference sequence). Trimming shortened V by 6 bases and J by 3 bases, and 5 bases separated the two germline ends. The CDR3 region has the DNA TGTGCCAGCAGGAGAGACACTGAAGCTTTCTTT. This encodes CASRRDTEAFF.

Here the CDR3 DNA reads TGCGCCAGCAGTGTGACAGGGGGCAAAGGCGGCTACACCTTC. Translating gives CASSVTGGKGGYTF. The chain recombines TRBV10-2 with TRBJ1-2; TRBD1 matches at 10 bases. Germline assignment: CDR1 WSHSY and CDR2 SAAADI. Trimming took 4 bases from V and 8 from J; bases not matched to a gene: 7. CDR3 length: 14 amino acids.

This sequence joins TRBV18 and TRBJ1-4, with a weak D call TRBD1 (6 bases). The length of the CDR3 is 16 residues. Germline CDR1 KGHSH, CDR2 LQKENI. The V gene lost 2 bases and the J gene lost 5 bases, with 15 bases spanning the gap. This CDR3 is CASSPAPRTVNEKLFF. In DNA, the CDR3 is TGTGCCAGCTCACCAGCCCCCCGGACAGTGAATGAAAAACTGTTTTTT. The whole variable domain, remainder taken from reference TRBV18 and TRBJ1-4, is NAGVMQNPRHLVRRRGQEARLRCSPMKGHSHVYWYRQLPEEGLKFMVYLQKENIIDESGMPKERFSAEFPKEGPSILRIQQVVRGDSAAYFCASSPAPRTVNEKLFFGSGTQLSVL.

The gene calls are TRBV10-3 and TRBJ2-3, with D maybe TRBD2 (5 bases). CDR1 is ENHRY, CDR2 SYGVKD, per germline. Between the trimmed V and J ends, which lost 0 bases and 2 bases, there was a span of 9 bases. This CDR3 contains 15 residues. Here the CDR3 DNA reads TGTGCCATCAGTGAGTCGAGTGGACTCACAGATACGCAGTATTTT. Amino acids: CAISESSGLTDTQYF.

This clone was seen more than once but under ten times. V gene TRBV5-1 combines with J gene TRBJ1-3; D gene uncertain. Trimming removed 4 bases from V and 0 bases from J, with 8 bases in between. This CDR3 comprises 14 residues. Looked up from germline, CDR1 is SGHRS and CDR2 is YFSETQ. CDR3 bases: TGCGCCAGCAGCCCCGGAGACTCTGGAAACACCATATATTTT. It translates to CASSPGDSGNTIYF.

This sequence joins TRBV3-1 (or the pseudogene TRBV3-2) and TRBJ1-1; D gene ambiguous. Trimming removed 3 bases at V and 1 base at J, with 9 bases between. Germline CDR1 is LGHDT and CDR2 is YNNKEL (reference sequence). The length of the CDR3 is 14 residues. CDR3 amino acids: CASSHGPQNTEAFF. The CDR3 DNA follows: TGTGCCAGCAGCCACGGTCCTCAGAACACTGAAGCTTTCTTT.

A remark on this clone: The limits of the CDR3 on the DNA are not certain, so only TCRdb's listed CDR3 is given. This chain uses TRBV21-1 with TRBJ2-7; the DNA was not compared with TRBD1, the D call given in the table. TRBV21-1 is tagged as a pseudogene. The CDR3 comprises 16 residues, both ends counted. The CDR3 sequence is CASSKEVGRGICEQYF.

This chain joins TRBV6-5 and TRBJ1-2; D ambiguous. CDR1 and CDR2 (germline): MNHEY, SVGAGI. There are 15 residues in the CDR3. Trimming shortened V by 2 bases and J by 4 bases, and 14 bases separated the two germline ends. CDR3 DNA sequence: TGTGCCAGCAGTTACCCTCTGTCTTCGGGCTATGGCTACACCTTC. Its translation: CASSYPLSSGYGYTF.

The chain employs TRBV19 and TRBJ1-4; maybe TRBD1 (6 bases). The V end lost 3 bases, the J end lost 10 bases, and 15 bases lay between the germline ends. CDR1 and CDR2 (germline): LNHDA, SQIVND (reference sequence). This CDR3 has 14 amino acids. CDR3 loop: CASSMDSQGRKLFF. The CDR3 nucleotides read TGTGCCAGTAGTATGGACAGCCAGGGGAGAAAACTGTTTTTT.

This clone was seen more than once but under ten times. The V call is TRBV30, the J call TRBJ2-1; D might be TRBD1 (5 bases). CDR1 and CDR2 from the germline V gene are GTSNPN and SVGIG (reference sequence). The CDR3 consists of 14 residues. Deletions cut 3 bases from V and 5 bases from J, with 14 bases between. The CDR3 region has the DNA TGTGCCTGGAGGAAGGGGTGGGGAAACAATGAGCAGTTCTTC. It codes for CAWRKGWGNNEQFF.

This chain links TRBV7-3 with TRBJ2-2; D unclear. Trimming took off 1 base at V and 2 bases at J, with 5 bases between the two ends. Germline V lookup: CDR1 SGHTA, CDR2 FQGTGA. The CDR3 runs 14 residues. This CDR3 is CASSLRPNTGELFF. As DNA, the CDR3 is TGTGCCAGCAGCTTAAGGCCCAACACCGGGGAGCTGTTTTTT. The full variable domain, with the rest looked up from reference TRBV7-3 and TRBJ2-2, is GAGVSQTPSNKVTEKGKYVELRCDPISGHTALYWYRQSLGQGPEFLIYFQGTGAADDSGLPNDRFFAVRPEGSVSTLKIQRTERGDSAVYLCASSLRPNTGELFFGEGSRLTVL.